The rows below give T cell receptor beta chains drawn from one sample of a study of cytomegalovirus exposure and HLA in healthy donors. Profiling relied on immunoSEQ multiplex PCR, and the TCRdb table lists in-frame clones only, not all of them. Of 150,000 to 180,000 clones in the sample, approximately 74% were seen once. Input material: PBMCs. The receptors were sampled from a man aged 25-40 years in good health and CMV-seronegative. CDR3s include the opening cysteine and the closing phenylalanine or tryptophan. Each record gives: D gene, V gene, clone size, J gene, CDR3 DNA, CDR3 protein. The D gene is left open where the match is weak. Rows give clone size only sometimes, using once, few, many, or a class for an expanded clone.

TRBD1	TRBV28	NA	TRBJ1-2	TGTGCCAGCAGTTTATCGGGACAGGGGTTCCGTGGCTACACCTTC	CASSLSGQGFRGYTF
TRBD2	TRBV6-4	NA	TRBJ2-2	TGTGCCAGCAGTCCGATAGCGGGGGGCTTGAACACCGGGGAGCTGTTTTTT	CASSPIAGGLNTGELFF
NA	TRBV28	once	TRBJ1-5	TGTGCCAGCAGTTTAAGTCTGCGGTCCGATCAGCCCCAGCATTTT	CASSLSLRSDQPQHF
TRBD1	TRBV7-3	NA	TRBJ1-2	TGTGCCAGCAGCTCTAAGCATAAGGACAGGATCGATGGCTACACCTTC	CASSSKHKDRIDGYTF
NA	TRBV10-2	NA	TRBJ2-1	TGCGCCAGCAGTGAGTCGCCGGTGGATGAGCAGTTCTTC	CASSESPVDEQFF
NA	TRBV7-9	NA	TRBJ1-3	TGTGCCAGCAGCAGCAGTTGGGCAGGAAACACCATATATTTT	CASSSSWAGNTIYF
NA	TRBV5-4	NA	TRBJ1-3	TGTGCCAGCAGCTTGGCGGGTGGAAACACCATATATTTT	CASSLAGGNTIYF
NA	TRBV28	NA	TRBJ2-1	TGTGCCAGCAGTTTAAGGGCAGGGAAAAGCGGGTTGAATGAGCAGTTCTTC	CASSLRAGKSGLNEQFF
TRBD1	TRBV6-1	NA	TRBJ1-4	TGTGCCAGCAGTGCGGACAGGAGCGTTTATGAAAAACTGTTTTTT	CASSADRSVYEKLFF
TRBD1	TRBV6-5	NA	TRBJ1-6	TGTGCCAGCAGTCAGACAGGGGGTAATTCACCCCTCCACTTT	CASSQTGGNSPLHF
NA	TRBV28	NA	TRBJ2-7	TGTGCCAGCAGTTTACAGGTATCCTACGAGCAGTACTTC	CASSLQVSYEQYF
TRBD1	TRBV5-4	NA	TRBJ2-2	TGTGCCAGCAGATCCGGGACAGGGTGGAACGGGGAGCTGTTTTTT	CASRSGTGWNGELFF
TRBD2	TRBV7-9	NA	TRBJ2-1	TGTGCCAGCAGTCCTAGCGGGGGGGGTCACAATGAGCAGTTCTTC	CASSPSGGGHNEQFF
TRBD1	TRBV6-1	NA	TRBJ2-5	TGTGCCAGCAGTCAGCCGGGACAGCAAGAGACCCAGTACTTC	CASSQPGQQETQYF
NA	TRBV2	NA	TRBJ2-5	TGTGCCAGCCAACCCTTGACAGGCGCGGGAGAGACCCAGTACTTC	CASQPLTGAGETQYF